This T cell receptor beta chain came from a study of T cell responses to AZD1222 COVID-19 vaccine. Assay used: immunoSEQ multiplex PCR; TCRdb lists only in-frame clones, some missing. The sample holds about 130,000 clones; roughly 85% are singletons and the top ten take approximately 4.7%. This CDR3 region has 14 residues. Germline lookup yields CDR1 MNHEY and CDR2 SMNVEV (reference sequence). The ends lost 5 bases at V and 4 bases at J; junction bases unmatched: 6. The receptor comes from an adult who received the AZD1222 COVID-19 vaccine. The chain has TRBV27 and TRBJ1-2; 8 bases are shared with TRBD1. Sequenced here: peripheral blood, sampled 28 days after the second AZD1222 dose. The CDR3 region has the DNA TGTGCCAGCAGTACCAGGGGGCCGAGCTATGGCTACACCTTC. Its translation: CASSTRGPSYGYTF.